This is a list of T cell receptor beta chains from one sample in a study of beta chain features in type 1 diabetes. Data came from immunoSEQ multiplex PCR; TCRdb stores just in-frame clones and leaves some out. This sample has 900,000 or so clones, with roughly 15% found just once. Material for sequencing was naive CD4+ T cells from blood. Receptors were obtained from a woman between 18 and 30 years old in good health. Both conserved end residues are part of each CDR3. The D gene is left open where the match is weak. Only part of the rows carry a size: once, few, many, or a class if the clone is expanded.

clone_size,j_call,v_call,d_call,cdr3_aa,cdr3_nt
few,TRBJ1-1,TRBV5-1,NA,CASSLEGQTNTEAFF,TGCGCCAGCAGCTTGGAAGGACAGACGAACACTGAAGCTTTCTTT
few,TRBJ2-1,TRBV15,NA,CATSRGPVVASYNEQFF,TGTGCCACCAGCAGAGGGCCCGTAGTGGCCTCCTACAATGAGCAGTTCTTC
NA,TRBJ2-1,TRBV2,TRBD2,CASSVASGDKVEQFF,TGTGCCAGCAGTGTAGCTAGCGGGGATAAAGTTGAGCAGTTCTTC
NA,TRBJ1-2,TRBV19,NA,CANRRIPNYGYTF,TGTGCCAACCGACGAATCCCGAACTATGGCTACACCTTC
NA,TRBJ1-4,TRBV2,NA,CASRPLASANEKLFF,TGTGCCAGCAGACCTCTGGCGTCAGCTAATGAAAAACTGTTTTTT
few,TRBJ2-5,TRBV18,NA,CASSPREQETQYF,TGTGCCAGCTCACCCCGTGAGCAAGAGACCCAGTACTTC
few,TRBJ2-3,TRBV5-1,NA,CASSLEDTQYF,TGCGCCAGCAGCTTGGAAGATACGCAGTATTTT
NA,TRBJ2-5,TRBV4-1,NA,CASSQGSGKTQYF,TGCGCCAGCAGCCAGGGATCTGGCAAGACCCAGTACTTC
NA,TRBJ2-3,TRBV7-6,TRBD1,CASSPRQGGTDTQYF,TGTGCCAGCAGCCCAAGACAGGGAGGCACAGATACGCAGTATTTT
NA,TRBJ1-4,TRBV6-5,TRBD1,CASSSTGGGYSEKLFF,TGTGCCAGCAGTTCTACAGGGGGCGGGTATAGTGAAAAACTGTTTTTT
NA,TRBJ2-7,TRBV20-1,NA,CSARELVEQYF,TGCAGTGCTAGGGAATTAGTCGAGCAGTACTTC
few,TRBJ1-4,TRBV25-1,NA,CASSEWGGQNNEKLFF,TGTGCCAGCAGTGAATGGGGTGGACAGAATAATGAAAAACTGTTTTTT
few,TRBJ2-1,TRBV5-6,TRBD2,CASSVDAGTSVFNEQFF,TGTGCCAGCAGCGTGGATGCCGGGACTAGCGTTTTCAATGAGCAGTTCTTC
many,TRBJ2-1,TRBV14,NA,CASSLLDSSYNEQFF,TGTGCCAGCAGCCTACTGGACAGCTCCTACAATGAGCAGTTCTTC
NA,TRBJ2-5,TRBV4-3,NA,CASSHPGTRDGETQYF,TGCGCCAGCAGCCATCCCGGGACCAGAGACGGAGAGACCCAGTACTTC
NA,TRBJ2-6,TRBV13,TRBD1,CASSRIGTVGSGANVLTF,TGTGCCAGCAGCCGTATCGGGACAGTGGGATCTGGGGCCAACGTCCTGACTTTC
few,TRBJ1-1,TRBV18,TRBD1,CASSRQGGTEAFF,TGTGCCAGCTCACGACAGGGCGGCACTGAAGCTTTCTTT
NA,TRBJ1-4,TRBV4-3,NA,CASSQEAVGSGKLFF,TGCGCCAGCAGCCAAGAAGCGGTAGGTTCAGGAAAACTGTTTTTT
few,TRBJ2-1,TRBV11-3,TRBD2,CASSWTGTSSQFF,TGTGCCAGCAGCTGGACCGGGACTAGTTCCCAGTTCTTC